The subject of this entry is one T cell receptor (beta chain). This entry is derived from a study of blood T cell repertoires in COVID-19. Germline loops: CDR1 SGHDT, CDR2 YYEEEE. V dropped 5 bases and J dropped 7; count of bases not matched to a gene: 12. The CDR3 consists of 15 residues. Authors' methods: Amplifying reference gene primers gave estimates of nucleated cell counts. Measured with immunoSEQ multiplex PCR; TCRdb has only the in-frame clones, and not every one. V, J and clone size are those of that table, while D and trimming were read from the DNA. The table lists 250,000 to 350,000 clones, roughly 88% of them singletons.

The sequence came from a woman aged 25 to 39 with active or convalescent COVID-19. The chain couples TRBV5-6 to TRBJ2-7, with 10 bases fitting TRBD2. The sequencing sample was made of peripheral blood. Here the CDR3 reads CASSRGLAVPREQYF. The CDR3 region has the DNA TGTGCCAGCAGTCGCGGACTAGCGGTGCCCCGGGAGCAGTACTTC.